Following are 9 T cell receptor beta chains from one sample sequenced in a study of identical twins' blood T cells. Each CDR3 protein is one row after TCRdb ran MiXCR on the 5' RACE reads. Of hundreds of thousands of distinct CDR3 sequences in the sample, about 28% were seen once. The source material was PBMCs. The source of these receptors is a woman aged 18 to 55 in good health.

V usage is TRBV11-2 and J usage is TRBJ2-7; D is perhaps TRBD1 (6 bases). V was pared by 5 bases and J by 7 bases, with 18 bases between. Germline CDR1 is SGHAT and CDR2 is FQNNGV. The CDR3 is 14 residues long. The DNA of the CDR3 is TGTGCCAGCAGCCAAACAGGGTCCCTTGGAGAGCAGTACTTC. Its protein product is CASSQTGSLGEQYF.

This clonotype was counted once. Sequence at one end of the junction differs from germline and may be a read error. This chain uses TRBV2 with TRBJ1-2; D is uncertain. From germline, CDR1 is SNHLY and CDR2 FYNNEI. CDR3 length: 14 residues. CDR3 loop: CAGSGGSPRYGYTF. CDR3 bases: TGTGCCGGCAGTGGTGGCAGCCCGCGGTATGGCTACACCTTC.

This clonotype came up many times. V and J are TRBV6-5 and TRBJ1-1; D is unclear. Trimming shortened V by 5 bases and J by 5 bases, and 6 bases separated the two germline ends. Germline assignment: CDR1 MNHEY and CDR2 SVGAGI. CDR3 length: 11 amino acids. CDR3 DNA sequence: TGTGCCAGCAGTCGTGCTACTGAAGCTTTCTTT. Translation gives CASSRATEAFF.

The rearrangement joins TRBV7-2 to TRBJ2-7; 8 bases match TRBD1. CDR1 is SGHTA and CDR2 is FQGNSA in the germline V gene. Trimming cost V 6 bases and J 5 bases; bases outside gene matches: 12. The CDR3 totals 15 residues. The CDR3 region is CASSFTGTGRNEQYF. The DNA of the CDR3 is TGTGCCAGCAGTTTTACCGGGACAGGTAGAAACGAGCAGTACTTC. Full variable domain (missing parts from reference TRBV7-2 and TRBJ2-7): GAGVSQSPSNKVTEKGKDVELRCDPISGHTALYWYRQSLGQGLEFLIYFQGNSAPDKSGLPSDRFSAERTGGSVSTLTIQRTQQEDSAVYLCASSFTGTGRNEQYFGPGTRLTVT.

This clonotype appeared a few times. J is TRBJ1-1 and V is TRBV10-3, with D tentatively TRBD1 (6 bases). Germline values: CDR1 ENHRY, CDR2 SYGVKD. V dropped 7 bases and J dropped 3 bases, with 12 bases sitting between them. This CDR3 has 13 amino acids. CDR3 bases: TGTGCCATCAAGGGGGGAATGGACACTGAAGCTTTCTTT. The encoded protein is CAIKGGMDTEAFF.

The chain carries TRBV30 and TRBJ1-1; D is unresolved. This CDR3 has 11 amino acids. Germline V gives CDR1 GTSNPN, CDR2 SVGIG (reference sequence). CDR3: CAMARGTEAFF. CDR3 nucleotide sequence: TGTGCGATGGCCCGGGGTACTGAAGCTTTCTTT.

The chain links TRBV10-3 to TRBJ2-3, with 9 bases fitting TRBD1. From germline, CDR1 is ENHRY and CDR2 SYGVKD. V lost 5 bases and J lost 1; bases outside the gene matches: 16. The CDR3 extends over 19 amino acids. CDR3 sequence (DNA): TGTGCCATCAGTCAGAGTCCCGGGACAGGGTGGTTTGGCACAGATACGCAGTATTTT. Its translation is CAISQSPGTGWFGTDTQYF.

The rearrangement links TRBV5-6 to TRBJ2-3; 8 bases are shared with TRBD2. J lost 1 base, V lost 7 bases, and 14 bases had no gene match. Germline V gene lookup returns CDR1 SGHDT and CDR2 YYEEEE. This CDR3 region has 17 residues. The CDR3 is CASAWITGGSGTDTQYF. CDR3 DNA: TGTGCCAGCGCCTGGATTACGGGGGGGAGTGGCACAGATACGCAGTATTTT. Supplemented by reference TRBV5-6 and TRBJ2-3, the full variable domain reads DAGVTQSPTHLIKTRGQQVTLRCSPKSGHDTVSWYQQALGQGPQFIFQYYEEEERQRGNFPDRFSGHQFPNYSSELNVNALLLGDSALYLCASAWITGGSGTDTQYFGPGTRLTVL.

This clonotype was counted a few times. The chain is built from TRBV28 and TRBJ2-1, with D unclear. The CDR3 is 13 amino acids. V lost 4 bases to trimming and J lost 6 bases, with 10 bases between them. Germline lookup yields CDR1 MDHEN and CDR2 SYDVKM. The CDR3 bases are TGTGCCAGCAGTTGGAATTTCGGCAATGAGCAGTTCTTC. Residues: CASSWNFGNEQFF.